Each of the 29 T cell receptor beta chains below was sequenced from the same sample in a study of shared clonotypes between healthy human individuals (dated by TCRdb to the early 2020s). The receptor library was made with the immunoSEQ multiplex PCR assay. This immuneACCESS table, as held by TCRdb, lists in-frame sequences with V and J called but not all clones. Of the missing ones, under half trace to an unresolved V gene in checked studies; the others have no known cause. This sample comprises 2 million or so clones, about 95% of them detected only once. The ten largest clonotypes hold about 1.1% of the sample. CD8 naive samples were CD45RO-negative cells positively selected for CCR7, giving a CD45RA+CCR7+ population that excluded TemRA cells. Sequencing input: naive CD8+ T cells sorted from blood. Interpreted using the paper, the cell subset or site label stands for: CD45RA+CCR7+. Every receptor here comes from a man younger than 30 in good health.

J is TRBJ2-3 and V is TRBV29-1; the D is unclear. The CDR3 has 15 residues. V gave up 0 bases and J gave up 2 bases, with 12 bases separating them. Germline CDR1 is SQVTM and CDR2 is ANQGSEA. The CDR3 DNA is TGCAGCGTTGAAGATGAACATTTACCCACAGATACGCAGTATTTT. It codes for CSVEDEHLPTDTQYF.

The chain is built from TRBV28 and TRBJ1-2; unclear D gene. The CDR3 is 14 residues long. Germline-derived CDR1 and CDR2 are MDHEN and SYDVKM. Deletions cut 7 bases from V and 4 bases from J, with 16 bases between. The DNA for the CDR3 is TGTGCCAGCACCGAGACCGTTACGGCCTATGGCTACACCTTC. Residues: CASTETVTAYGYTF.

CDR3 region: CASSSPRGLSQYF. CDR3 nucleotides: TGTGCCAGCAGCTCCCCTCGGGGACTCTCGCAGTATTTT. This chain uses TRBV7-9 with TRBJ2-3, with D perhaps TRBD2 (6 bases). Germline V lookup: CDR1 SEHNR, CDR2 FQNEAQ (reference sequence). The CDR3 spans 13 residues. Trimming removed 4 bases from V and 10 bases from J, with 15 bases in between.

This clone has just one count. This chain connects TRBV7-9 to TRBJ2-7; TRBD1 aligns across 10 bases. CDR3 size: 15 residues. Per the germline V gene, CDR1 is SEHNR and CDR2 is FQNEAQ (reference sequence). With 6 bases clipped from V and 2 bases from J, the junction kept 7 bases outside the gene matches. In DNA, the CDR3 is TGTGCCAGCAGTGCCGACAGGGGGCAAACCTACGAGCAGTACTTC. Encoded protein: CASSADRGQTYEQYF.

V gene TRBV7-9 combines with J gene TRBJ1-5, with TRBD1 as a possible D gene (5 bases). Germline V gene data show CDR1 as SEHNR and CDR2 as FQNEAQ (reference sequence). The CDR3 loop spans 14 amino acids. V dropped 5 bases and J dropped 3 bases, with 11 bases sitting between them. In nucleotides, the CDR3 is TGTGCCAGCAGCCCGGGGCCTCTCAATCAGCCCCAGCATTTT. Translation gives CASSPGPLNQPQHF.

The chain links TRBV5-8 to TRBJ2-7; D is tentatively TRBD1 or TRBD2 (5 bases each). Trimming cost V 3 bases and J 3 bases, with 16 bases left between them. The CDR3 runs 15 residues. CDR1 and CDR2 (germline): SGHTS, YDEGEE. In DNA form, the CDR3 reads TGTGCCAGCAGCTCTACAGGTAGCGTAGTCTACGAGCAGTACTTC. Amino acids: CASSSTGSVVYEQYF.

The chain carries TRBV7-9 and TRBJ2-5; 7 nucleotides line up with TRBD1. There are 19 residues in the CDR3. Germline V lookup: CDR1 SEHNR, CDR2 FQNEAQ (reference sequence). The J segment lost 0 bases and the V segment lost 2 bases, leaving 15 bases of the junction unmatched. CDR3 in DNA: TGTGCCAGCAGCTTACCCCGCGCAGGACAGGTGGGGTACCAAGAGACCCAGTACTTC. As protein: CASSLPRAGQVGYQETQYF.

The V call is TRBV27, the J call TRBJ2-5, with 7 bases fitting TRBD1. CDR3 length: 15 amino acids. CDR1 and CDR2 (germline): MNHEY, SMNVEV (reference sequence). V lost 4 bases and J lost 4; bases outside the gene matches: 9. CDR3 in amino acids: CASSSRDHRGETQYF. CDR3 DNA: TGTGCCAGCAGTTCTCGGGACCACAGGGGAGAGACCCAGTACTTC.

CDR3 loop: CASSLPTGYQETQYF. CDR3 bases: TGTGCCAGCAGCTTACCGACAGGGTACCAAGAGACCCAGTACTTC. The chain combines TRBV7-2 with TRBJ2-5; 7 bases map to TRBD1. V shed 2 bases, J shed 0 bases, and the junction held 3 bases outside the gene matches. Germline V CDR1 and CDR2: SGHTA, FQGNSA. This CDR3 is 15 amino acids long.

The rearrangement uses TRBV9 and TRBJ2-7; D gene unclear. Between the trimmed V and J ends, which lost 2 bases and 6 bases, there was a span of 18 bases. CDR3 length: 15 amino acids. Germline V CDR1 and CDR2: SGDLS, YYNGEE. CDR3 in DNA: TGTGCCAGCAGCGTTACTCAGGAAATTGAAGGCGAGCAGTACTTC. Translating gives CASSVTQEIEGEQYF.

The chain uses TRBV28 and TRBJ2-7; D not certain. The germline V gene has CDR1 MDHEN and CDR2 SYDVKM. The CDR3 sequence is 13 residues long. Trimming shortened V by 9 bases and J by 3 bases, and 15 bases separated the two germline ends. CDR3 in amino acids: CASESPKDYEQYF. CDR3 DNA: TGTGCCAGTGAAAGCCCCAAAGACTACGAGCAGTACTTC.

The gene calls are TRBV5-6 and TRBJ1-5, with a possible D match to TRBD1 (5 bases). CDR1 and CDR2 from the germline V gene are SGHDT and YYEEEE. Trimming cost V 3 bases and J 1 base, with 11 bases left between them. The CDR3 length is 15 residues. The CDR3 DNA reads as TGTGCCAGCAGCTCACTCAGGGAGAGCAATCAGCCCCAGCATTTT. This sequence encodes CASSSLRESNQPQHF.

CDR3 bases: TGCGCCAGCAGCCACTATCAGGGGACACAAGAGACCCAGTACTTC. Its translation: CASSHYQGTQETQYF. The chain is built from TRBV4-1 and TRBJ2-5; possibly TRBD1 for D (6 bases). The germline V and J ends were trimmed by 3 bases and 2 bases, with 13 bases remaining between them. Germline V gene sequence: CDR1 MGHRA, CDR2 YSYEKL. This CDR3 is built from 15 residues.

CDR3 bases: TGCGCCAGCAGTGAGTCACAAGACACAGATACGCAGTATTTT. Its translation is CASSESQDTDTQYF. V gene TRBV10-2 combines with J gene TRBJ2-3; no definite D call. CDR1 and CDR2 (germline): WSHSY, SAAADI. The length of the CDR3 is 14 residues. The V gene lost 0 bases and the J gene lost 2 bases, with 6 bases spanning the gap.

The V and J genes are TRBV7-6 and TRBJ2-2; no clear D. The V gene's germline CDR1 is SGHVS and CDR2 FNYEAQ. Trimming left V 5 bases short and J 0 bases short, with 7 bases between. The CDR3 covers 14 residues. The CDR3 DNA reads as TGTGCCAGCAGCCCAGGCTCGAACACCGGGGAGCTGTTTTTT. It codes for CASSPGSNTGELFF.

Of note for this clone: Other DNA variants within this sample encode the same CDR3. The chain is built from TRBV7-9 and TRBJ2-7, with 8 bases fitting TRBD1. CDR1 is SEHNR, CDR2 FQNEAQ, per germline (reference sequence). This CDR3 is built from 16 residues. J gave up 0 bases and V 4 bases, and 8 bases lay outside the gene matches. CDR3 in DNA: TGTGCCAGCAGCTCCGGAACAGGGGGAGGCTCCTACGAGCAGTACTTC. Protein product: CASSSGTGGGSYEQYF.

This sequence joins TRBV5-1 and TRBJ2-7, with 10 nucleotides matching TRBD2. V shed 5 bases, J shed 3 bases, and the junction held 8 bases outside the gene matches. CDR1 is SGHRS, CDR2 YFSETQ, per germline. This CDR3 is built from 15 residues. The chain's CDR3 is CASSQLTSGDYEQYF. The CDR3 bases are TGCGCCAGCAGTCAACTCACTAGCGGGGACTACGAGCAGTACTTC.

The chain employs TRBV27 and TRBJ2-5; TRBD1 agrees at 11 bases. The CDR3 runs to 15 residues. With V trimmed by 5 bases and J by 5 bases, 7 bases remained unmatched. CDR1 and CDR2 (germline): MNHEY, SMNVEV (reference sequence). The CDR3 DNA sequence: TGTGCCAGCAGTCCACGGACAGGGGGCGGGGAGACCCAGTACTTC. Amino acids: CASSPRTGGGETQYF.

The chain uses TRBV11-2 and TRBJ2-7; TRBD1 might be the D (5 bases). The V gene lost 1 base and the J gene lost 3 bases, with 10 bases spanning the gap. The CDR3 has 14 residues. CDR1 and CDR2 (germline): SGHAT, FQNNGV. The CDR3 sequence is CASSLVGRGYEQYF. DNA for the CDR3: TGTGCCAGCAGCTTAGTGGGTAGGGGCTACGAGCAGTACTTC.

The V gene is TRBV28, the J gene TRBJ2-7; possibly TRBD1 for D (5 bases). V gave up 3 bases and J gave up 0 bases, with 9 bases separating them. The V gene's germline CDR1 is MDHEN and CDR2 SYDVKM. The CDR3 covers 14 residues. The DNA of the CDR3 is TGTGCCAGCAGTTTCCGACAGTACTCCTACGAGCAGTACTTC. Its protein product is CASSFRQYSYEQYF.

In the case of this clone: This specimen includes other DNA sequences encoding the same CDR3. The CDR3, as DNA: TGTGCCTGGAGTGGGGACGTATCCTACGAGCAGTACTTC. Its translation is CAWSGDVSYEQYF. The genes are TRBV30 and TRBJ2-7; D is possibly TRBD1 or TRBD2 (5 bases each). The germline V and J ends were trimmed by 1 base and 1 base, with 8 bases remaining between them. In germline, CDR1 is GTSNPN, CDR2 SVGIG (reference sequence). The CDR3 is 13 residues long. Using reference TRBV30 and TRBJ2-7 for the parts outside the CDR3, the full variable domain is SQTIHQWPATLVQPVGSPLSLECTVEGTSNPNLYWYRQAAGRGLQLLFYSVGIGQISSEVPQNLSASRPQDRQFILSSKKLLLSDSGFYLCAWSGDVSYEQYFGPGTRLTVT.

The chain carries TRBV2 and TRBJ2-3; 8 bases line up with TRBD2. This CDR3 is built from 14 residues. The J segment lost 2 bases and the V segment lost 4 bases, leaving 2 bases of the junction unmatched. In germline, CDR1 is SNHLY, CDR2 FYNNEI. The CDR3 sequence is CASSALADTDTQYF. The CDR3 bases are TGTGCCAGCAGTGCACTAGCGGACACAGATACGCAGTATTTT.

The gene calls are TRBV6-1 and TRBJ2-7; D is uncertain. The V end lost 4 bases, the J end lost 4 bases, and 11 bases lay between the germline ends. The CDR3 length is 13 residues. CDR1 and CDR2 (germline): MNHNS, SASEGT. CDR3 bases: TGTGCCAGCAGTGGCCGAATGGGGTACGAGCAGTACTTC. This gives the protein CASSGRMGYEQYF.

V usage is TRBV29-1 and J usage is TRBJ2-1, with D unclear. V gave up 0 bases and J gave up 5 bases, with 8 bases separating them. Germline V lookup: CDR1 SQVTM, CDR2 ANQGSEA. CDR3 length: 13 amino acids. Here the CDR3 DNA reads TGCAGCGTTGAAGATCTAGGGCACAATGAGCAGTTCTTC. Translated: CSVEDLGHNEQFF.

The chain uses TRBV7-2 and TRBJ2-3; D remains ambiguous. In germline, CDR1 is SGHTA, CDR2 FQGNSA. V shed 5 bases and J shed 5 bases, with 14 bases lying between them. The CDR3 consists of 14 residues. CDR3 DNA: TGTGCCAGCAGCCCCCTTTTGCTGCTAGATACGCAGTATTTT. Its translation: CASSPLLLLDTQYF.

The chain combines TRBV5-6 with TRBJ2-2; 11 bases align to TRBD2. The CDR3 extends over 16 amino acids. Germline V lookup: CDR1 SGHDT, CDR2 YYEEEE. Unmatched junction bases numbered 3, after V lost 4 bases and J lost 1 base. The CDR3 nucleotides read TGTGCCAGCAGCGATGGACTAGCGGGGAACACCGGGGAGCTGTTTTTT. Translating gives CASSDGLAGNTGELFF.

The chain recombines TRBV2 with TRBJ2-6; D remains unclear. The CDR3 has 14 residues. Trimming cost V 3 bases and J 4 bases, with 7 bases left between them. Per germline, CDR1 SNHLY and CDR2 FYNNEI. CDR3 region: CASSDAAGANVLTF. CDR3 bases: TGTGCCAGCAGTGATGCGGCGGGGGCCAACGTCCTGACTTTC.

This chain uses TRBV5-4 with TRBJ2-1; the D is unclear. This CDR3 comprises 16 residues. Germline CDR1 and CDR2: SGHNT and YYREEE (reference sequence). With 4 bases removed from V and 0 bases from J, the gap between germline ends came to 14 bases. This CDR3 reads CASSALDGASYNEQFF. The DNA of the CDR3 is TGTGCCAGCAGCGCCCTGGACGGAGCCTCCTACAATGAGCAGTTCTTC. Drawing the rest from reference TRBV5-4 and TRBJ2-1, the complete variable domain is ETGVTQSPTHLIKTRGQQVTLRCSSQSGHNTVSWYQQALGQGPQFIFQYYREEENGRGNFPPRFSGLQFPNYSSELNVNALELDDSALYLCASSALDGASYNEQFFGPGTRLTVL.

The chain is built from TRBV18 and TRBJ2-7; 7 bases match TRBD2. The germline gives CDR1 KGHSH, CDR2 LQKENI. CDR3 length: 15 residues. Trimming cost V 3 bases and J 5 bases; bases outside gene matches: 10. As DNA, the CDR3 is TGTGCCAGCTCACCCCGATGGGAGGGGTCCCACGAGCAGTACTTC. Translation gives CASSPRWEGSHEQYF.